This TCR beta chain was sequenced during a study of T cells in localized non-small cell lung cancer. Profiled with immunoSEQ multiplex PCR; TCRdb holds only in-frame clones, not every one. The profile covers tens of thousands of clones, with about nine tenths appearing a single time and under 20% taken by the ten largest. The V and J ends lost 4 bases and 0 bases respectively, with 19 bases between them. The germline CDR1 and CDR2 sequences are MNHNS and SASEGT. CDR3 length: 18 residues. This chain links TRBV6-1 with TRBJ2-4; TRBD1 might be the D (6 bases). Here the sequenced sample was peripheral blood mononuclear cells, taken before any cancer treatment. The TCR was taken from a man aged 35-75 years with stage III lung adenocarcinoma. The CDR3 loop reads CASSAAGTPYLAKNIQYF. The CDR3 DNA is TGTGCCAGCAGTGCCGCCGGGACACCCTACTTAGCCAAAAACATTCAGTACTTC.